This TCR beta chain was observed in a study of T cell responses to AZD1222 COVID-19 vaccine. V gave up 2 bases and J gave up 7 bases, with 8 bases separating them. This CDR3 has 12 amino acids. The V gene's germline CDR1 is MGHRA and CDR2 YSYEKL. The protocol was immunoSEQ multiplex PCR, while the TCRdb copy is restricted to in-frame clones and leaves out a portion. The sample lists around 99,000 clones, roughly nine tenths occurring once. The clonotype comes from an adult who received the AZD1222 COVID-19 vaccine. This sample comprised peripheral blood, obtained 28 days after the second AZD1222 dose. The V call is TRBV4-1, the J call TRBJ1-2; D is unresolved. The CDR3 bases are TGCGCCAGCAGCCAAATGTGGGGTGGCTACACCTTC. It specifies CASSQMWGGYTF.